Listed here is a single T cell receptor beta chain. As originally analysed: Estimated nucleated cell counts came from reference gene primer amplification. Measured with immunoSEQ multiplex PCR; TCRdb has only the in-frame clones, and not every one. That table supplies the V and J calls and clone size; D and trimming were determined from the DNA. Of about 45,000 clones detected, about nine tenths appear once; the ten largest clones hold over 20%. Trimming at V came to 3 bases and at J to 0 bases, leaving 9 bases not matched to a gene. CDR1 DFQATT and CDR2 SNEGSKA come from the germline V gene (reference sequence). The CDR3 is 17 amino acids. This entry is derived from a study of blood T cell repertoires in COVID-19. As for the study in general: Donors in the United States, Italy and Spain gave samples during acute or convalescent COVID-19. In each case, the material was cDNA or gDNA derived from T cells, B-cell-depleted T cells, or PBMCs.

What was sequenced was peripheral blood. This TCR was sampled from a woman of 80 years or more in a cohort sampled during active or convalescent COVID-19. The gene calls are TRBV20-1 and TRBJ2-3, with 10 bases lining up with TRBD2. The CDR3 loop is CSASGVAGGSSTDTQYF. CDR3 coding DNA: TGCAGTGCTAGTGGAGTAGCGGGGGGCTCTAGCACAGATACGCAGTATTTT.